These 10 T cell receptor beta chains were sequenced from one sample in a study of neurological immune-mediated disorders. TCRdb reprocessed the 5' RACE reads with MiXCR, giving one entry per CDR3 protein. The sample consists of about 95,000 distinct CDR3 sequences, approximately 3.3% of them appearing once. Source material: PBMCs. The origin of the receptors is a young woman with multiple sclerosis.

Many counts were recorded for this clonotype. V gene TRBV2 combines with J gene TRBJ1-2; 9 bases map to TRBD1. V dropped 11 bases and J dropped 7; count of bases not matched to a gene: 14. CDR3 size: 14 residues. The germline gives CDR1 SNHLY, CDR2 FYNNEI. The CDR3: CASHRSWTGVGYTF. CDR3 bases: TGTGCCTCCCACCGGTCATGGACAGGGGTTGGCTACACCTTC.

This clonotype was recorded at least ten times. The gene calls are TRBV12-3 or TRBV12-4 and TRBJ2-2; D gene ambiguous. This CDR3 is built from 12 residues. V was shortened by 6 bases and J by 6 bases, with 8 bases between the two germline ends. Written as DNA, the CDR3 is TGTGCCAGCAGCGAGGCCCCCGGGGAGCTGTTTTTT. It specifies CASSEAPGELFF.

The V gene is TRBV3-1, the J gene TRBJ2-7; TRBD2 agrees at 10 bases. CDR1 LGHDT and CDR2 YNNKEL come from the germline V gene (reference sequence). Losses at the gene ends were 3 bases for V and 3 bases for J; bases not matched to a gene: 17. The CDR3 runs 19 residues. The CDR3 loop reads CASSHGPRTEGLASYEQYF. For the CDR3, the DNA is TGTGCCAGCAGCCACGGACCACGGACCGAGGGACTAGCGAGCTACGAGCAGTACTTC.

This clonotype appeared many times. The chain couples TRBV7-6 to TRBJ2-7; 9 nucleotides align to TRBD1. Germline V gene lookup returns CDR1 SGHVS and CDR2 FNYEAQ. The length of the CDR3 is 15 residues. Unmatched junction bases numbered 1, after V lost 1 base and J lost 0 bases. The CDR3 is CASSLDRGPSYEQYF. CDR3 coding DNA: TGTGCCAGCAGCTTAGACAGGGGGCCCTCCTACGAGCAGTACTTC.

This clonotype has ten or more counts. The J gene is TRBJ2-7, the V gene TRBV6-5, with a tentative D call TRBD1 (6 bases). The CDR3 is made up of 15 amino acids. Deletions cut 4 bases from V and 6 bases from J, with 19 bases between. Germline CDR1 and CDR2: MNHEY and SVGAGI. In DNA, the CDR3 is TGTGCCAGCAGTTTTTCCTACAGGGTAGGAGGCGAGCAGTACTTC. It is translated as CASSFSYRVGGEQYF.

This clonotype was detected ten times or more. The chain recombines TRBV6-5 with TRBJ2-7; tentatively, D is TRBD2 (5 bases). The germline V gene encodes CDR1 MNHEY and CDR2 SVGAGI. V was cut by 6 bases and J by 6 bases, with 18 bases left in between. The CDR3 runs 14 residues. The CDR3 DNA reads TGTGCCAGCAGAGCCGAGACGGGGAGCTCCGAGCAGTACTTC. Residues: CASRAETGSSEQYF.

This clonotype has at least ten counts. The rearrangement links TRBV29-1 to TRBJ2-5; perhaps TRBD2 as D (7 bases). Trimming cost V 1 base and J 4 bases, with 13 bases left between them. The CDR3 has 14 residues. CDR1 SQVTM and CDR2 ANQGSEA come from the germline V gene. In DNA form, the CDR3 reads TGCAGCGTTGAAGGAGGGGGGGGCGGAGAGACCCAGTACTTC. Encoded protein: CSVEGGGGGETQYF.

This clonotype was seen repeatedly, ten times or more. This chain connects TRBV24-1 to TRBJ2-7; D unclear. V lost 9 bases and J 6 bases, leaving 14 bases between the germline ends. The CDR3 sequence is 12 residues long. Germline V gives CDR1 KGHDR, CDR2 SFDVKD. DNA for the CDR3: TGTGCCACCGCAACAGACCTAGGCGAGCAGTACTTC. It translates to CATATDLGEQYF.

This clonotype was recorded many times. The CDR3, as DNA: TGCAGGGGGATTGAGGGAGATGTCATCTATGGCTACACCTTC. Translated, it gives CRGIEGDVIYGYTF. The chain joins TRBV20-1 to TRBJ1-2; D unclear. The CDR3 is 14 amino acids. Germline values: CDR1 DFQATT, CDR2 SNEGSKA (reference sequence).

Details on this clonotype: A much bigger clone sits one base away, suggesting this may be a read error. This chain joins TRBV6-1 and TRBJ1-1; 10 bases map to TRBD1. Germline CDR1 reads MNHNS; CDR2 reads SASEGT. The CDR3 spans 15 residues. DNA of the CDR3: TGTGCCAACAGTGGACGCCGGGACAGGGGTTCTGAAGCTTTCTTT. Protein: CANSGRRDRGSEAFF.